This record concerns one T cell receptor (beta chain) sequence. No antigen is known for it. The data were obtained in a study of cytomegalovirus exposure and HLA in healthy donors. CDR3 length: 18 amino acids. Germline V CDR1 and CDR2: SGHAT, FQDESV (reference sequence). Findings and caveats of the study: Reported performance of the classifier showed diagnosis of cytomegalovirus status with high specificity and sensitivity. A highly shared variant cluster was judged a likely technical artifact.

PCR was performed using 60 Vbeta and 13 Jbeta primers. TCRdb keeps only in-frame clones here, not all; method: immunoSEQ multiplex PCR. The sample has 100,000 to 150,000 clones; about 74% are singletons. This TCR came from a woman in her sixties in good health and CMV-seronegative. Source material: PBMCs. This chain joins TRBV11-1 and TRBJ2-5, with TRBD1 matching over 11 bases. With the DNA end fitting TRBJ2-7 better, the J assignment may be wrong. The CDR3 spells CASSSLGQGARSSYEQYF. Written as DNA, the CDR3 is TGTGCCAGCAGCTCGCTTGGACAGGGGGCTCGAAGCTCCTACGAGCAGTACTTC.